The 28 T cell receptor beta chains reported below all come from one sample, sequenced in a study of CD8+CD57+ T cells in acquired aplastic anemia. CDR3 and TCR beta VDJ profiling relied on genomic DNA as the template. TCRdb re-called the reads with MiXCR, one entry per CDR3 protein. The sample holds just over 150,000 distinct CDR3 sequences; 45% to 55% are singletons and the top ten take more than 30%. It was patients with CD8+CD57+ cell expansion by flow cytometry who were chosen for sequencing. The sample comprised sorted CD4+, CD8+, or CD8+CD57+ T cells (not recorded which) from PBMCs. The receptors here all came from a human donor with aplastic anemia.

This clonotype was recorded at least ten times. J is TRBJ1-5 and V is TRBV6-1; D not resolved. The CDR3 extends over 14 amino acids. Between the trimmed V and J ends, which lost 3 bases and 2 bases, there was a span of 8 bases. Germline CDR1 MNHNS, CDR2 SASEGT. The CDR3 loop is CASSDVPGNQPQHF. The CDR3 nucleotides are TGTGCCAGCAGTGACGTTCCCGGCAATCAGCCCCAGCATTTT.

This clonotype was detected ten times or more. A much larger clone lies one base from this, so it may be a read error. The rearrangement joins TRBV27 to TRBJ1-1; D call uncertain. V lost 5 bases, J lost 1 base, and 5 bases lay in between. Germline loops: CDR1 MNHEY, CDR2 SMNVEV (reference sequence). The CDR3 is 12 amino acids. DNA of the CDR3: TGTGCCAGCAGTCCCCCGAACACTGAAGCTTTCTTT. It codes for CASSPPNTEAFF.

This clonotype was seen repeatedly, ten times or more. The CDR3 DNA sequence: TGTGCCAGCAGCGCCGGGACAGGGGTGCACGAGCAGTACTTC. Its protein is CASSAGTGVHEQYF. V and J are TRBV7-3 and TRBJ2-7, with 10 positions matching TRBD1. Trimming at V came to 5 bases and at J to 5 bases, leaving 6 bases not matched to a gene. This CDR3 region has 14 residues. From germline, CDR1 is SGHTA and CDR2 FQGTGA.

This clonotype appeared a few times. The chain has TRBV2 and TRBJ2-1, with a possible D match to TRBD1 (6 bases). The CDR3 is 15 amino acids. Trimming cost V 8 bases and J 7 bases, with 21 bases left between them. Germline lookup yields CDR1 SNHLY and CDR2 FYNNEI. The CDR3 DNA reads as TGTGCCAGCCGATCCGGGACATCATTTGAAAATGAGCAGTTCTTC. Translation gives CASRSGTSFENEQFF.

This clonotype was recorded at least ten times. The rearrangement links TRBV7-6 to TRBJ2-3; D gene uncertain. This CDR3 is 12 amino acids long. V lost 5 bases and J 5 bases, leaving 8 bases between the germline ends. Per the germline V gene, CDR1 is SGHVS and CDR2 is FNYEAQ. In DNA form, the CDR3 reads TGTGCCAGCAGCCAAGTGGGAGATACGCAGTATTTT. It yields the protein CASSQVGDTQYF.

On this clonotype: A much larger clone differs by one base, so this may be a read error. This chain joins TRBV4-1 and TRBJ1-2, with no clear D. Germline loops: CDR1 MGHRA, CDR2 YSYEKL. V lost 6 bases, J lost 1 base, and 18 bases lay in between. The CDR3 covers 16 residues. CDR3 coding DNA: TGCGCCAGCAGACTTCAGACGGGCTCCCTTAACTATGGCTACACCTTC. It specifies CASRLQTGSLNYGYTF.

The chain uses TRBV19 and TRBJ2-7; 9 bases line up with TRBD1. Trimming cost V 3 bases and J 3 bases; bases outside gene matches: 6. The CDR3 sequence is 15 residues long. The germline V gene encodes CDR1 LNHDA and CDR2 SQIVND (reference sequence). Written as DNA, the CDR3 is TGTGCCAGTAGTATCCTGGGACAGGGAAACTACGAGCAGTACTTC. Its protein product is CASSILGQGNYEQYF. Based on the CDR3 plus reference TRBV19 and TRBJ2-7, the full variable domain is DGGITQSPKYLFRKEGQNVTLSCEQNLNHDAMYWYRQDPGQGLRLIYYSQIVNDFQKGDIAEGYSVSREKKESFPLTVTSAQKNPTAFYLCASSILGQGNYEQYFGPGTRLTVT.

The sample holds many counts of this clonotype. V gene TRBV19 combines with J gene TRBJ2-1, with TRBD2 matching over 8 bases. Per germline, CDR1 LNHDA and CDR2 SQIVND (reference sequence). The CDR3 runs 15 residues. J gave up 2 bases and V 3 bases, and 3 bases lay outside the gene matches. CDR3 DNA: TGTGCCAGTAGTATCGCGGGGGGTACCTACAATGAGCAGTTCTTC. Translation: CASSIAGGTYNEQFF.

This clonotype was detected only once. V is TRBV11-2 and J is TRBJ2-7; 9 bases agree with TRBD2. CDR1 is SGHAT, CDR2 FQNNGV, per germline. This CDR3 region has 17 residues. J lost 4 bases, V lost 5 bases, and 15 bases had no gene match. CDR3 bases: TGTGCCAGCAGCCTCGAGAGCGGGAGGTTCACGGGATACGAGCAGTACTTC. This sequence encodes CASSLESGRFTGYEQYF.

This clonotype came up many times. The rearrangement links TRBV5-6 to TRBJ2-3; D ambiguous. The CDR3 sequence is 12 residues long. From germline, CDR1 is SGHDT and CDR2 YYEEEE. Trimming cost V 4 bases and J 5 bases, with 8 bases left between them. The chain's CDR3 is CASSALGDTQYF. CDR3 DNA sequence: TGTGCCAGCAGCGCCCTGGGAGATACGCAGTATTTT.

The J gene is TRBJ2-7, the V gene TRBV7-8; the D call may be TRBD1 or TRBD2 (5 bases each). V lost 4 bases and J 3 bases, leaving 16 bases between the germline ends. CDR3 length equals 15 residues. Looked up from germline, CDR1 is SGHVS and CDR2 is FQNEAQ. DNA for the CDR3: TGTGCCAGCAGCTCTCCGGGAAGGGGAATCTACGAGCAGTACTTC. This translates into CASSSPGRGIYEQYF.

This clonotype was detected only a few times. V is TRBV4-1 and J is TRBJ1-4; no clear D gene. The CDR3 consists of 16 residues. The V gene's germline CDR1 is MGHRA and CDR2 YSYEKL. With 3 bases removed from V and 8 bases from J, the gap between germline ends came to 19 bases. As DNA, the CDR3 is TGCGCCAGCAGCCAGGTCCCGGGTCCGGTAAAGGAAAAACTGTTTTTT. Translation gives CASSQVPGPVKEKLFF.

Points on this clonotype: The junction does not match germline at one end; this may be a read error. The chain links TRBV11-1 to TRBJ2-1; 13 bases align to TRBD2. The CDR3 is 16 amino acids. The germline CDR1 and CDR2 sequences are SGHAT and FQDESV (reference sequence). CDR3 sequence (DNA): TGTGCCTGCAGCTCTCCCGGGACTAGCGGGGACAATGAGCAGTTCTTC. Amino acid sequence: CACSSPGTSGDNEQFF.

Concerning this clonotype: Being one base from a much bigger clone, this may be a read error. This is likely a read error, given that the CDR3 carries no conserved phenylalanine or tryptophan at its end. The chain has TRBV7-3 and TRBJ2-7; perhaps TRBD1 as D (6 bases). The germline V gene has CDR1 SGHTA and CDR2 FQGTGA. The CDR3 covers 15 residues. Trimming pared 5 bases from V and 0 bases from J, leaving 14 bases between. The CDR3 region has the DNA TGTGCCAGCAGCCAATCAGGGGACGCCTCCTACGAGCAGTACCTC. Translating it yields CASSQSGDASYEQYL.

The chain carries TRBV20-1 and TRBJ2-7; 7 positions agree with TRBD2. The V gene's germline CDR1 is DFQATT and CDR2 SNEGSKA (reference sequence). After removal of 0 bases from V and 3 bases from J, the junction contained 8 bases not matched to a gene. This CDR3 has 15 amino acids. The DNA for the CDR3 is TGCAGTGCTAGAGATCATACCAGCGGGAACTACGAGCAGTACTTC. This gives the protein CSARDHTSGNYEQYF.

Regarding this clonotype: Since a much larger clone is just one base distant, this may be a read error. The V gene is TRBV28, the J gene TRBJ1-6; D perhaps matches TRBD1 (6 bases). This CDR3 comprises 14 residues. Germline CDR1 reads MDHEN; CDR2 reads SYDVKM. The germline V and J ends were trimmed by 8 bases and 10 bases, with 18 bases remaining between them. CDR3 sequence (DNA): TGTGCCAGCGGTTCGGCCAAGGGGGAGTCACCCCTCCACTTT. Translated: CASGSAKGESPLHF.

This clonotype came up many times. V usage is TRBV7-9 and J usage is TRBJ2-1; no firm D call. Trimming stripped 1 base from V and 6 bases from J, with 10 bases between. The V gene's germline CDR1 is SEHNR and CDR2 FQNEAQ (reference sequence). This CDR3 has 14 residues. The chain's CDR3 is CASSLVGQGNEQFF. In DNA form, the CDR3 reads TGTGCCAGCAGCTTAGTGGGCCAAGGCAATGAGCAGTTCTTC.

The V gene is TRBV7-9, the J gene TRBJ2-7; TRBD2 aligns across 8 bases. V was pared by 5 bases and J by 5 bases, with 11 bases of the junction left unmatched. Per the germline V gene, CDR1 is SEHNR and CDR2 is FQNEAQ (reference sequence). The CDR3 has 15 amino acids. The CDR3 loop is CASSQTLAGTDEQYF. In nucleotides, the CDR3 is TGTGCCAGCAGCCAGACCTTAGCGGGAACAGACGAGCAGTACTTC. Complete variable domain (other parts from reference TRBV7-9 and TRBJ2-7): DTGVSQNPRHKITKRGQNVTFRCDPISEHNRLYWYRQTLGQGPEFLTYFQNEAQLEKSRLLSDRFSAERPKGSFSTLEIQRTEQGDSAMYLCASSQTLAGTDEQYFGPGTRLTVT.

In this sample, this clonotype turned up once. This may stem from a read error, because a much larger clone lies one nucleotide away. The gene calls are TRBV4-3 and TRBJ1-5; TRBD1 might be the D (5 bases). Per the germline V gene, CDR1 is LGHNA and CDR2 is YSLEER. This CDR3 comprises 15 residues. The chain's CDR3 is CASGQDLGVNQPQHF. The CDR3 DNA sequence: TGCGCCAGCGGCCAAGATCTAGGGGTAAATCAGCCCCAGCATTTT.

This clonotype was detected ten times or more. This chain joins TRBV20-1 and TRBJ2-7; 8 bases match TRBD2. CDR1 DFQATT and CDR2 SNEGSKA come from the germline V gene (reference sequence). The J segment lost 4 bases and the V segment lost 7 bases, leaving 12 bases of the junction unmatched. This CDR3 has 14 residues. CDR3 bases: TGCAGTGTGGGTCTAAGCGGGAGTGTTTACGAGCAGTACTTC. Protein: CSVGLSGSVYEQYF.

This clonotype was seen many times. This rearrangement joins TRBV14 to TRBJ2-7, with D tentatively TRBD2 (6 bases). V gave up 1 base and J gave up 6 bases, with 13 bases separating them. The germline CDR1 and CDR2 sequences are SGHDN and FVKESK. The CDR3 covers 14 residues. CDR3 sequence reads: CASSQVRRGPEQYF. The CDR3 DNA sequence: TGTGCCAGCAGCCAAGTTAGGAGGGGACCCGAGCAGTACTTC. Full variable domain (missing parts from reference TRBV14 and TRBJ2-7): EAGVTQFPSHSVIEKGQTVTLRCDPISGHDNLYWYRRVMGKEIKFLLHFVKESKQDESGMPNNRFLAERTGGTYSTLKVQPAELEDSGVYFCASSQVRRGPEQYFGPGTRLTVT.

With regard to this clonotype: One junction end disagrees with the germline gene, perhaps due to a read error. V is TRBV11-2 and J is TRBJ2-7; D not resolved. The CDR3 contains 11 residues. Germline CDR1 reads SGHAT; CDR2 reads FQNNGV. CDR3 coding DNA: TGTTCCAGCAGCTGTAGCTACGAGCAGTACTTC. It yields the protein CSSSCSYEQYF.

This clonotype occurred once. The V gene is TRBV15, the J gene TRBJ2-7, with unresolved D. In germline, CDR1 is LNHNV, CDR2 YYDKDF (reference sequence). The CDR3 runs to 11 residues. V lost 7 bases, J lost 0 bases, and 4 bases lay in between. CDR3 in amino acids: CATISSYEQYF. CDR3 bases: TGTGCCACCATTAGCTCCTACGAGCAGTACTTC.

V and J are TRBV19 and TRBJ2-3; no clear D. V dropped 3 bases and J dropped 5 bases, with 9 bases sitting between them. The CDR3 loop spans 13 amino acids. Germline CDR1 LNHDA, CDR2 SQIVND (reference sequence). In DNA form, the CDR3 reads TGTGCCAGTAGTATGATGTCGATAGATACGCAGTATTTT. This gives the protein CASSMMSIDTQYF. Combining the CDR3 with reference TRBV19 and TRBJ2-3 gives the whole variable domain DGGITQSPKYLFRKEGQNVTLSCEQNLNHDAMYWYRQDPGQGLRLIYYSQIVNDFQKGDIAEGYSVSREKKESFPLTVTSAQKNPTAFYLCASSMMSIDTQYFGPGTRLTVL.

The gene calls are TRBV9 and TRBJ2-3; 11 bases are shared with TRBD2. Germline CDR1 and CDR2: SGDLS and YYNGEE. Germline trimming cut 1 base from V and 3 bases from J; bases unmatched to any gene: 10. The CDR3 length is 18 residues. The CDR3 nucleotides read TGTGCCAGCAGCGTAATCCGTAGCGGGAGGGCCGTGACAGATACGCAGTATTTT. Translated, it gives CASSVIRSGRAVTDTQYF.

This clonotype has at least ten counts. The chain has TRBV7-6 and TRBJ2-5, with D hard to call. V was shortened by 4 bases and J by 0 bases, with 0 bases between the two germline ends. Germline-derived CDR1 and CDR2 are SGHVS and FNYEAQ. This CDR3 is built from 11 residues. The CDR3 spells CASSYQETQYF. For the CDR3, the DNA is TGTGCCAGCAGCTACCAAGAGACCCAGTACTTC.

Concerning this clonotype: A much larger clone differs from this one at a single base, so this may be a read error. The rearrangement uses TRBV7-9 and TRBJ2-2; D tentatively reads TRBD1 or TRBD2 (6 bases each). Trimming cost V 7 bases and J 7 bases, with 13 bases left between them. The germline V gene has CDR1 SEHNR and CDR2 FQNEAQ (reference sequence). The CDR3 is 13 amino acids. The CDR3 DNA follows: TGTGCCAGCACGGGGGCCCTTGACGGGGAGCTGTTTTTT. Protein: CASTGALDGELFF.

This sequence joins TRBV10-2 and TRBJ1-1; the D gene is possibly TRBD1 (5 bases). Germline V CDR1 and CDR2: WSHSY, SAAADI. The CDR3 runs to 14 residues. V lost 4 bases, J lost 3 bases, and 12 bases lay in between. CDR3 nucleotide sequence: TGCGCCAGCAGTGTCTGGGGCAGGGACACTGAAGCTTTCTTT. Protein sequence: CASSVWGRDTEAFF.